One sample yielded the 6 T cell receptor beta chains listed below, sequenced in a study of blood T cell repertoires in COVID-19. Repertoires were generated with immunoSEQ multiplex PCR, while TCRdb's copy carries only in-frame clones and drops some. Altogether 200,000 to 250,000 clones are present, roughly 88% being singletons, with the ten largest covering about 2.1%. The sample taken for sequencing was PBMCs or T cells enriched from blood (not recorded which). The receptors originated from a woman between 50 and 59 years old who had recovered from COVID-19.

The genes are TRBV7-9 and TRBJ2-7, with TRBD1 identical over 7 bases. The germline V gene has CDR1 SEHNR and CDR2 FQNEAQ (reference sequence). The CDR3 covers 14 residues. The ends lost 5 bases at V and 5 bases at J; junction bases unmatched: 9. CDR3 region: CASSAGTVSDEQYF. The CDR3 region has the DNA TGTGCCAGCAGCGCCGGGACAGTTTCCGACGAGCAGTACTTC. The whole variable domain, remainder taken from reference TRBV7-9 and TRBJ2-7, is DTGVSQNPRHKITKRGQNVTFRCDPISEHNRLYWYRQTLGQGPEFLTYFQNEAQLEKSRLLSDRFSAERPKGSFSTLEIQRTEQGDSAMYLCASSAGTVSDEQYFGPGTRLTVT.

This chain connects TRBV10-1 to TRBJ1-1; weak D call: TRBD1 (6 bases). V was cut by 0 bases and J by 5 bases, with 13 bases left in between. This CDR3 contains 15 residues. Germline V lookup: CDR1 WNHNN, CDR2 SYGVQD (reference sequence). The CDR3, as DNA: TGCGCCAGCAGTGAGTCGAGAGCAGGGGTAACTGAAGCTTTCTTT. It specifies CASSESRAGVTEAFF.

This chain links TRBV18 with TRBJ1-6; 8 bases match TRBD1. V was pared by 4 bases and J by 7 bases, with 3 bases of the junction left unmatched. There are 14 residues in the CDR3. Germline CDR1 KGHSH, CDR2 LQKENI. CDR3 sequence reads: CASSRDRRNSPLHF. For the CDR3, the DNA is TGTGCCAGCTCACGGGACAGGCGAAATTCACCCCTCCACTTT.

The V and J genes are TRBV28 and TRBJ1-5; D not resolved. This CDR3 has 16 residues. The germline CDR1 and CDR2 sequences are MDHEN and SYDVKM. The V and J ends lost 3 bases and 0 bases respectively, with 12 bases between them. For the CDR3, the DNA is TGTGCCAGCAGTTTTCGGGGAGGGAGTAGCAATCAGCCCCAGCATTTT. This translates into CASSFRGGSSNQPQHF.

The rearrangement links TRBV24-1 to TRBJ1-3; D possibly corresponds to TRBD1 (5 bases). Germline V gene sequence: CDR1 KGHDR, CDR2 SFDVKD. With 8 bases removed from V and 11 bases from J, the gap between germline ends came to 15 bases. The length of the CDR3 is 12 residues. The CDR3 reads CATTRGQASIYF. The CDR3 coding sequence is TGTGCCACCACGCGGGGCCAGGCGTCCATATATTTT.

CDR3 sequence reads: CASSPLARDTGELFF. CDR3 DNA sequence: TGTGCCAGCAGCCCCCTTGCCCGGGACACCGGGGAGCTGTTTTTT. V and J are TRBV11-3 and TRBJ2-2; D call uncertain. There are 15 residues in the CDR3. Germline CDR1 and CDR2: SGHNT and YENEEA. Trimming shortened V by 5 bases and J by 3 bases, and 13 bases separated the two germline ends.